One and the same sample provided the 22 T cell receptor beta chains below, sequenced in a study of blood T cell repertoires in COVID-19. The protocol was immunoSEQ multiplex PCR, while the TCRdb copy is restricted to in-frame clones and leaves out a portion. The data contain 150,000 to 200,000 clones, 65% to 90% of them singletons. The sample taken for sequencing was peripheral blood. Every receptor here comes from a man between 60 and 75 years old with acute or convalescent COVID-19.

The chain uses TRBV6-5 and TRBJ1-2; maybe TRBD1 (5 bases). Per germline, CDR1 MNHEY and CDR2 SVGAGI. The V gene lost 7 bases and the J gene lost 7 bases, with 19 bases spanning the gap. The CDR3 contains 14 residues. CDR3 amino acids: CASTKRGEAVGYTF. For the CDR3, the DNA is TGTGCCAGCACTAAACGGGGGGAGGCTGTTGGCTACACCTTC.

V is TRBV5-1 and J is TRBJ1-1; maybe TRBD1 (5 bases). The germline gives CDR1 SGHRS, CDR2 YFSETQ. Trimming removed 3 bases from V and 1 base from J, with 10 bases in between. CDR3 length equals 14 residues. The CDR3 DNA sequence: TGCGCCAGCAGCTCATTAGGACAGAACACTGAAGCTTTCTTT. Translated, it gives CASSSLGQNTEAFF.

The gene calls are TRBV12-5 and TRBJ1-1; TRBD1 matches 8 bases. The CDR3 totals 15 residues. Trimming took 1 base from V and 1 from J; bases not matched to a gene: 2. Germline CDR1 LGHNT, CDR2 FRNRAP. CDR3 sequence reads: CASGLGDRGNTEAFF. The CDR3 DNA is TGTGCTAGTGGTTTGGGTGACAGGGGGAACACTGAAGCTTTCTTT.

The chain carries TRBV19 and TRBJ2-2; weak D call: TRBD2 (6 bases). CDR3 size: 13 residues. Looked up from germline, CDR1 is LNHDA and CDR2 is SQIVND (reference sequence). The germline V and J ends were trimmed by 9 bases and 3 bases, with 11 bases remaining between them. This CDR3 is CASRRADTGELFF. Written as DNA, the CDR3 is TGTGCCAGCCGGAGGGCGGACACCGGGGAGCTGTTTTTT.

This CDR3 is CASSSGQGYEKLFF. Here the CDR3 DNA reads TGTGCCAGTAGTTCAGGACAGGGATATGAAAAACTGTTTTTT. V and J are TRBV19 and TRBJ1-4; 8 bases match TRBD1. The CDR3 has 14 amino acids. The V and J ends lost 5 bases and 6 bases, in that order; junction bases with no gene match: 5. Germline CDR1 and CDR2: LNHDA and SQIVND (reference sequence).

The chain couples TRBV28 to TRBJ1-2, with D unresolved. Trimming pared 4 bases from V and 8 bases from J, leaving 17 bases between. The CDR3 is 14 residues long. CDR1 is MDHEN, CDR2 SYDVKM, per germline. As DNA, the CDR3 is TGTGCCAGCAGTTCTCATACGACCCTGGAGGGCTACACCTTC. Protein: CASSSHTTLEGYTF.

The chain has TRBV3-1 (or the pseudogene TRBV3-2) and TRBJ2-2; D is perhaps TRBD2 (5 bases). Germline CDR1 and CDR2: LGHDT and YNNKEL (reference sequence). The CDR3 extends over 15 amino acids. Trimming shortened V by 0 bases and J by 6 bases, and 11 bases separated the two germline ends. CDR3 sequence: CASSQDAGLAGELFF. CDR3 DNA sequence: TGTGCCAGCAGCCAAGATGCGGGTTTGGCCGGGGAGCTGTTTTTT.

The chain combines TRBV27 with TRBJ2-2, with 10 bases identical to TRBD1. Unmatched junction bases numbered 20, after V lost 6 bases and J lost 7 bases. In germline, CDR1 is MNHEY, CDR2 SMNVEV (reference sequence). CDR3 length: 19 amino acids. The CDR3: CASRRRAAGDRGHIGELFF. The CDR3 bases are TGTGCCAGCAGAAGGAGGGCGGCCGGAGACAGGGGGCATATCGGGGAGCTGTTTTTT.

The chain recombines TRBV30 with TRBJ1-2; no definite D call. The CDR3 sequence is 13 residues long. Per germline, CDR1 GTSNPN and CDR2 SVGIG (reference sequence). V was trimmed by 2 bases and J by 5 bases, leaving 12 bases between them. The CDR3 nucleotides read TGTGCCTGGAGTATCCAGAGGAAGTATGGCTACACCTTC. Protein product: CAWSIQRKYGYTF. Together with reference TRBV30 and TRBJ1-2, the CDR3 gives the full variable domain: SQTIHQWPATLVQPVGSPLSLECTVEGTSNPNLYWYRQAAGRGLQLLFYSVGIGQISSEVPQNLSASRPQDRQFILSSKKLLLSDSGFYLCAWSIQRKYGYTFGSGTRLTVV.

The chain links TRBV29-1 to TRBJ1-1, with 7 bases lining up with TRBD1. The junction had 0 bases not matched to a gene; V was cut back by 5 bases and J by 6 bases. Looked up from germline, CDR1 is SQVTM and CDR2 is ANQGSEA. The CDR3 is made up of 10 amino acids. The CDR3 here is CSVQGAEAFF. CDR3 nucleotide sequence: TGCAGCGTTCAGGGGGCTGAAGCTTTCTTT.

This clone was observed a single time. The gene calls are TRBV3-1 (or the pseudogene TRBV3-2) and TRBJ1-2, with unresolved D. Germline CDR1 and CDR2: LGHDT and YNNKEL (reference sequence). V lost 3 bases to trimming and J lost 1 base, with 12 bases between them. CDR3 length: 15 residues. CDR3 loop: CASSHSTRLNYGYTF. For the CDR3, the DNA is TGTGCCAGCAGCCACTCGACAAGGCTTAACTATGGCTACACCTTC.

This clone was observed once. Compared with germline, one end of the junction differs, possibly owing to a read error. The V and J genes are TRBV5-1 and TRBJ1-1; D gene unclear. The CDR3 covers 14 residues. Germline-derived CDR1 and CDR2 are SGHRS and YFSETQ. CDR3 DNA sequence: TGCGCCAGCAGCTTGGGCGGATCCAACACTGAGGCTTTCTTT. Translating gives CASSLGGSNTEAFF.

This clone was observed a single time. This chain uses TRBV2 with TRBJ1-5, with unresolved D. From germline, CDR1 is SNHLY and CDR2 FYNNEI. Between the trimmed V and J ends, which lost 4 bases and 5 bases, there was a span of 12 bases. This CDR3 contains 14 residues. This chain's CDR3 is CASSVEAFDQPQHF. In DNA form, the CDR3 reads TGTGCCAGCAGTGTTGAAGCCTTTGATCAGCCCCAGCATTTT.

This chain uses TRBV7-8 with TRBJ2-7, with 7 bases that match TRBD1. The trim removed 3 bases at V and 3 bases at J, leaving 11 bases unmatched. The CDR3 is made up of 16 amino acids. Germline V gives CDR1 SGHVS, CDR2 FQNEAQ. The CDR3 DNA reads as TGTGCCAGCAGCTTGGACAGCCGAGGGGGCTTCTACGAGCAGTACTTC. Its translation: CASSLDSRGGFYEQYF.

The rearrangement links TRBV7-9 to TRBJ1-5; 7 bases align to TRBD1. V was pared by 0 bases and J by 2 bases, with 7 bases of the junction left unmatched. The CDR3 covers 17 residues. Germline V gene sequence: CDR1 SEHNR, CDR2 FQNEAQ (reference sequence). The CDR3: CASSLARQGSGNQPQHF. Written as DNA, the CDR3 is TGTGCCAGCAGCTTAGCCCGACAGGGTTCGGGCAATCAGCCCCAGCATTTT.

The chain recombines TRBV5-4 with TRBJ1-5; D perhaps matches TRBD1 (5 bases). The CDR3 extends over 14 amino acids. V lost 0 bases, J lost 10 bases, and 14 bases lay in between. Germline CDR1 reads SGHNT; CDR2 reads YYREEE (reference sequence). The CDR3 DNA is TGTGCCAGCAGCTTGGCTGGACAATCAGCCCCCCAGCATTTT. Amino acid sequence: CASSLAGQSAPQHF.

The V call is TRBV7-9, the J call TRBJ1-2; D possibly corresponds to TRBD1 (6 bases). The CDR3 has 16 residues. V shed 0 bases and J shed 4 bases, with 15 bases lying between them. Germline V gene data show CDR1 as SEHNR and CDR2 as FQNEAQ (reference sequence). CDR3 protein: CASSLAWAGVAYGYTF. DNA of the CDR3: TGTGCCAGCAGCTTAGCATGGGCAGGGGTTGCCTATGGCTACACCTTC. Variable domain in full (rest from reference TRBV7-9 and TRBJ1-2): DTGVSQNPRHKITKRGQNVTFRCDPISEHNRLYWYRQTLGQGPEFLTYFQNEAQLEKSRLLSDRFSAERPKGSFSTLEIQRTEQGDSAMYLCASSLAWAGVAYGYTFGSGTRLTVV.

V usage is TRBV5-1 and J usage is TRBJ1-2; no clear D gene. The germline CDR1 and CDR2 sequences are SGHRS and YFSETQ. V lost 2 bases, J lost 4 bases, and 12 bases lay in between. The CDR3 loop spans 14 amino acids. The DNA of the CDR3 is TGCGCCAGCAGCTTATCCGTCACTTCCTATGGCTACACCTTC. Translation: CASSLSVTSYGYTF. The full variable domain, with the rest looked up from reference TRBV5-1 and TRBJ1-2, is KAGVTQTPRYLIKTRGQQVTLSCSPISGHRSVSWYQQTPGQGLQFLFEYFSETQRNKGNFPGRFSGRQFSNSRSEMNVSTLELGDSALYLCASSLSVTSYGYTFGSGTRLTVV.

The chain has TRBV30 and TRBJ1-1; TRBD1 might be the D (5 bases). CDR3 size: 12 residues. The V end was cut by 8 bases, the J end by 4 bases, with 14 bases between. Germline V gene lookup returns CDR1 GTSNPN and CDR2 SVGIG (reference sequence). DNA for the CDR3: TGTGCCGGGGGACGGGAGGGCACTGAAGCTTTCTTT. As protein: CAGGREGTEAFF.

V usage is TRBV30 and J usage is TRBJ2-6; tentative D call: TRBD2 (5 bases). V was pared by 8 bases and J by 1 base, with 12 bases between. Germline V gene data show CDR1 as GTSNPN and CDR2 as SVGIG (reference sequence). This CDR3 has 14 residues. The DNA of the CDR3 is TGTGCCGCGACCGGACTTTCTGGGGCCAACGTCCTGACTTTC. Amino acid sequence: CAATGLSGANVLTF.

J is TRBJ2-3 and V is TRBV5-1, with 9 bases identical to TRBD2. The CDR3 loop spans 15 amino acids. Germline V gene lookup returns CDR1 SGHRS and CDR2 YFSETQ. V shed 4 bases and J 0 bases; nucleotides not matched to a gene: 3. CDR3 amino acids: CASSGLALSTDTQYF. The CDR3 DNA reads as TGCGCCAGCAGCGGACTAGCGCTGAGCACAGATACGCAGTATTTT.

This sequence joins TRBV2 and TRBJ1-2; D is perhaps TRBD1 (6 bases). Trimming took off 6 bases at V and 4 bases at J, with 12 bases between the two ends. The germline V gene has CDR1 SNHLY and CDR2 FYNNEI. The CDR3 has 13 amino acids. CDR3 loop: CASSAGESYGYTF. The DNA for the CDR3 is TGTGCCAGCAGCGCAGGGGAGAGCTATGGCTACACCTTC.